The 5 T cell receptor beta chains in this list originate from one sample, sequenced in a study of PD-L1 blockade in urothelial cancer. The method was immunoSEQ multiplex PCR; TCRdb's version includes in-frame clones alone and lacks a portion of them. In the table there are 58,000 or so clones, under 90% of which are singletons. Noted time point: pretreatment peripheral blood. The source material was PBMCs, sampled around atezolizumab (anti-PD-L1) treatment. These receptors originate from a man aged 70-80 years with urothelial cancer.

The V gene is TRBV9, the J gene TRBJ2-1; D is unclear. V gave up 0 bases and J gave up 3 bases, with 10 bases separating them. The CDR3 runs 15 residues. The germline V gene encodes CDR1 SGDLS and CDR2 YYNGEE. The CDR3 DNA is TGTGCCAGCAGCGTAGATGGCGGCGACTACAATGAGCAGTTCTTC. Residues: CASSVDGGDYNEQFF.

This clone occurred once. CDR3 coding DNA: TGCGCCAGCAGCCAAGATCCGGGTTCGGATGAGCAGTTCTTC. This translates into CASSQDPGSDEQFF. The rearrangement uses TRBV4-1 and TRBJ2-1; D unclear. The CDR3 is 14 amino acids. The V end lost 0 bases, the J end lost 8 bases, and 11 bases lay between the germline ends. The V gene's germline CDR1 is MGHRA and CDR2 YSYEKL.

This chain uses TRBV19 with TRBJ1-1; unclear D gene. This CDR3 has 15 amino acids. Germline V lookup: CDR1 LNHDA, CDR2 SQIVND (reference sequence). V lost 5 bases and J 1 base, leaving 14 bases between the germline ends. The CDR3 DNA follows: TGTGCCAGTAGTCCTCACTCAACAGAGAACACTGAAGCTTTCTTT. Translating it yields CASSPHSTENTEAFF.

The genes are TRBV5-6 and TRBJ2-7; TRBD2 matches at 7 bases. The germline V gene encodes CDR1 SGHDT and CDR2 YYEEEE. The CDR3 is made up of 15 amino acids. V gave up 5 bases and J gave up 0 bases; unmatched junction bases: 8. DNA of the CDR3: TGTGCCAGCAGTGGGGATGGCGGGAGCTCCTACGAGCAGTACTTC. Amino acid sequence: CASSGDGGSSYEQYF.

J is TRBJ1-1 and V is TRBV18, with 9 bases fitting TRBD1. The CDR3 is made up of 14 amino acids. Germline CDR1 KGHSH, CDR2 LQKENI. V lost 3 bases and J lost 2; bases outside the gene matches: 1. DNA for the CDR3: TGTGCCAGCTCACCGGGACAGGGAAACACTGAAGCTTTCTTT. Its translation: CASSPGQGNTEAFF.